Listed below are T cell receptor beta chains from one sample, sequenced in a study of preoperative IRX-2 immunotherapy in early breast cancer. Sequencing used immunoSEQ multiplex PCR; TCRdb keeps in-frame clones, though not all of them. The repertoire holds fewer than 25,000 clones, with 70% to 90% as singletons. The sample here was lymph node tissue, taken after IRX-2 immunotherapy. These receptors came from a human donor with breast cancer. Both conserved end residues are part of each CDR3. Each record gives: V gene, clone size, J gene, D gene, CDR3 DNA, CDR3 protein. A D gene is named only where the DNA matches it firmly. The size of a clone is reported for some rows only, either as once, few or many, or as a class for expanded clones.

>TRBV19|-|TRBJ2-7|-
TGTGCCAGTAGTAACGGACGTGGAACTTACGAGCAGTACTTC
CASSNGRGTYEQYF
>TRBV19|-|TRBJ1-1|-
TGTGCCAGTAGTATGGGGCGAGGGATGAACACTGAAGCTTTCTTT
CASSMGRGMNTEAFF
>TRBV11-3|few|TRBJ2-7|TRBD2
TGTGCCAGCAGCCAACCCCTAGCGGGGGTCCACGAGCAGTACTTC
CASSQPLAGVHEQYF
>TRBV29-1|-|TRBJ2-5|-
TGCAGCCTCCGACAGAATCAAGAGACCCAGTACTTC
CSLRQNQETQYF
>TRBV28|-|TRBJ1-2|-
TGTGCCAGCAGTTTGTGGGCGCCTTACTATGGCTACACCTTC
CASSLWAPYYGYTF
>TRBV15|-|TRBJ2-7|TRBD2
TGTGCCACCAGCAGAGATCATGGTAGCGGGGGGTTTAAGCAGTACTTC
CATSRDHGSGGFKQYF
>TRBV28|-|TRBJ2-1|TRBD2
TGTGCCAGCAGTTTGTCGCGGCGGGAGGTCACCTACAATGAGCAGTTCTTC
CASSLSRREVTYNEQFF
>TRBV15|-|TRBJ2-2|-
TGTGCCACCAGCGGCCGGGACCCCCGAGGGGAGCTGTTTTTT
CATSGRDPRGELFF
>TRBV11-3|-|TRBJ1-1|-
TGTGCCAGCAGCTTGGGCAGGTTGAACACTGAAGCTTTCTTT
CASSLGRLNTEAFF
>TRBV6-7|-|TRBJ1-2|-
TGTGCCAGCAGTTTTAACTATGGCTACACCTTC
CASSFNYGYTF
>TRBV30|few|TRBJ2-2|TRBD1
TGTGCCTCCCCCAGGGGGCTAATTAACACCGGGGAGCTGTTTTTT
CASPRGLINTGELFF
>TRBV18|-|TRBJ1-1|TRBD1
TGTGCCAGCTCACCGGGACAGAGAGGCTACACTGAAGCTTTCTTT
CASSPGQRGYTEAFF
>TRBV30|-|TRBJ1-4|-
TGTGCCTGGAGGCAGGGCCCCTATGAAAAACTGTTTTTT
CAWRQGPYEKLFF
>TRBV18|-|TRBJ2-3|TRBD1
TGTGCCAGCTCACCCTATGCCGGGACAGGGGGCACAGATACGCAGTATTTT
CASSPYAGTGGTDTQYF
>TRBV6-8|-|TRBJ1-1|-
TGTGCCAGCAACAGGGAGGAGAGAACTGAAGCTTTCTTT
CASNREERTEAFF
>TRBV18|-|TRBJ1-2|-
TGTGCCAGCTCACCACCGACAGGACTCCAATTGTCCTATGGCTACACCTTC
CASSPPTGLQLSYGYTF